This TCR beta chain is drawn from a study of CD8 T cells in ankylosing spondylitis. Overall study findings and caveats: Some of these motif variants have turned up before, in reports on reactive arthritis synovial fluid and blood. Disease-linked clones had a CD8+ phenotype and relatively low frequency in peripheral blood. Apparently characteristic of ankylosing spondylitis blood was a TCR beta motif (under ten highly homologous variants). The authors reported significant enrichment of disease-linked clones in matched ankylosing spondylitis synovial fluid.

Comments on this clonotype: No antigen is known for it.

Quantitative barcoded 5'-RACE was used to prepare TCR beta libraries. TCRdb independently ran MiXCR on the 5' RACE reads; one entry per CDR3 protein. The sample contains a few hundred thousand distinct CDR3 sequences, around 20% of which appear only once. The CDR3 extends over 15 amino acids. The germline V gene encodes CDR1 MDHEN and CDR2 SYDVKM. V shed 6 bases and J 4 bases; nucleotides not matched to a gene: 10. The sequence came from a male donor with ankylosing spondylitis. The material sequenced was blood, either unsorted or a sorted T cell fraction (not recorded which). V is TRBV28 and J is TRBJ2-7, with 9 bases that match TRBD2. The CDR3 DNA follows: TGTGCCAGCAGCCCCGGCGTTCTAGCGGGATACGAGCAGTACTTC. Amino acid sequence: CASSPGVLAGYEQYF.